The text below deals with one T cell receptor beta chain. Its antigen is not known. Two oligonucleotides, mixed equimolar, formed the beta constant-region primer covering TRBC1 and TRBC2. Four rounds of PCR amplified the ligated cDNA using nested alpha and beta constant-region primers plus SP2. MiXCR, applied by TCRdb to the UMI-ligation and nested PCR reads, yields one record per CDR3 protein. The data hold 130,000 to 150,000 distinct CDR3 sequences, with about 20% observed a single time. The data were taken from a study of naive and memory T cell subsets. Study results and limitations: Naive repertoires, especially CD8, held a few larger clonotypes, possibly memory cells re-expressing CD45RA.

Overnight CMV lysate stimulation of fresh PBMCs defined donor CMV status by CD4+ IFNgamma. J lost 3 bases, V lost 0 bases, and 4 bases had no gene match. The CDR3 loop spans 15 amino acids. Germline CDR1 and CDR2: MNHEY and SVGAGI. This TCR derives from a human donor in good health. The V and J genes are TRBV6-5 and TRBJ2-7, with 8 bases that match TRBD2. Sequences were obtained from naive CD4+ T cells from blood. CDR3 residues: CASSYSGAGVYEQYF. CDR3 sequence (DNA): TGTGCCAGCAGTTACTCGGGAGCGGGAGTCTACGAGCAGTACTTC.